One sample yielded the 4 T cell receptor beta chains listed below, sequenced in a study of cytomegalovirus exposure and HLA in healthy donors. Assay: immunoSEQ multiplex PCR; the TCRdb copy retains only in-frame clones and omits some. Counted here are a few hundred thousand clones, around nine tenths occurring once; the ten biggest clones make up 2.5% to 3.5%. Sequenced material: PBMCs. These receptor sequences come from a woman younger than 35 in good health and CMV-seronegative.

This rearrangement joins TRBV5-4 to TRBJ2-7, with 11 bases that match TRBD1. The V and J ends lost 4 bases and 5 bases, in that order; junction bases with no gene match: 8. From germline, CDR1 is SGHNT and CDR2 YYREEE (reference sequence). This CDR3 spans 15 amino acids. The CDR3 loop is CASSNGQGALNEQYF. For the CDR3, the DNA is TGTGCCAGCAGCAACGGACAGGGGGCGCTGAACGAGCAGTACTTC.

The rearrangement joins TRBV6-1 to TRBJ2-1; TRBD2 agrees at 12 bases. The J segment lost 8 bases and the V segment lost 10 bases, leaving 12 bases of the junction unmatched. This CDR3 spans 15 amino acids. Germline-derived CDR1 and CDR2 are MNHNS and SASEGT. The CDR3, as DNA: TGTGCCACCCAACGACTAGCGGGAGTTAACGATGAGCAGTTCTTC. It encodes CATQRLAGVNDEQFF.

The CDR3 sequence: CASSFGPGAETQYF. The CDR3 bases are TGTGCCAGCAGCTTCGGTCCAGGGGCAGAGACCCAGTACTTC. V and J are TRBV11-2 and TRBJ2-5; D possibly corresponds to TRBD1 (6 bases). This CDR3 has 14 amino acids. Trimming took off 3 bases at V and 4 bases at J, with 12 bases between the two ends. CDR1 SGHAT and CDR2 FQNNGV come from the germline V gene. The variable domain in full, completed from reference TRBV11-2 and TRBJ2-5, reads EAGVAQSPRYKIIEKRQSVAFWCNPISGHATLYWYQQILGQGPKLLIQFQNNGVVDDSQLPKDRFSAERLKGVDSTLKIQPAKLEDSAVYLCASSFGPGAETQYFGPGTRLLVL.

The J gene is TRBJ2-7, the V gene TRBV27; TRBD2 matches 8 bases. The germline CDR1 and CDR2 sequences are MNHEY and SMNVEV (reference sequence). The trim removed 10 bases at V and 1 base at J, leaving 15 bases unmatched. The CDR3 totals 16 residues. CDR3 sequence reads: CAIEVVLADPSYEQYF. The CDR3 DNA sequence: TGTGCCATCGAGGTTGTACTAGCGGATCCTTCCTACGAGCAGTACTTC.